Following are 28 T cell receptor beta chains from one sample sequenced in a study of T cell repertoires in cytomegalovirus infection. TCRdb independently ran MiXCR on the reads; one entry per CDR3 protein. Among around 180,000 distinct CDR3 sequences, 25% to 30% were seen once, and the ten largest hold around 29%. The source material was PBMCs. These receptors all come from a human donor in good health (CMV status not recorded). Some clones in this sample may be carry-over from other donors' samples.

The chain has TRBV29-1 and TRBJ2-7; weak D call: TRBD1 (5 bases). V lost 4 bases to trimming and J lost 1 base, with 8 bases between them. This CDR3 has 12 residues. Germline V gene data show CDR1 as SQVTM and CDR2 as ANQGSEA. The CDR3 loop reads CSVGTPSYEQYF. Written as DNA, the CDR3 is TGCAGCGTTGGGACACCATCCTACGAGCAGTACTTC.

The chain combines TRBV20-1 with TRBJ2-3; 8 nucleotides align to TRBD2. Germline values: CDR1 DFQATT, CDR2 SNEGSKA (reference sequence). Germline trimming cut 0 bases from V and 1 base from J; bases unmatched to any gene: 3. The CDR3 has 15 residues. The CDR3 sequence is CSAREGSGGTDTQYF. CDR3 sequence (DNA): TGCAGTGCTAGAGAGGGTAGCGGGGGCACAGATACGCAGTATTTT.

In its sample, this clonotype was seen a few times. The rearrangement joins TRBV4-2 to TRBJ2-3; D gene uncertain. Trimming removed 6 bases at V and 5 bases at J, with 21 bases between. The CDR3 sequence is 16 residues long. CDR1 is LGHNA, CDR2 YNFKEQ, per germline. CDR3 in amino acids: CASSQQDGSEEDTQYF. CDR3 nucleotides: TGTGCCAGCAGTCAACAAGATGGTTCTGAAGAAGATACGCAGTATTTT.

The CDR3 nucleotides read TGTGCCAGCAGCTTAGAGGGCGGGGGGGGCTACAATGAGCAGTTCTTC. It encodes CASSLEGGGGYNEQFF. This chain uses TRBV11-2 with TRBJ2-1; 9 bases are a match to TRBD2. Per germline, CDR1 SGHAT and CDR2 FQNNGV. The CDR3 runs 16 residues. Losses at the gene ends were 0 bases for V and 3 bases for J; bases not matched to a gene: 3.

This clonotype has only a few counts. This rearrangement joins TRBV5-6 to TRBJ2-4; D gene ambiguous. CDR1 and CDR2 from the germline V gene are SGHDT and YYEEEE. The CDR3 consists of 14 residues. The germline V and J ends were trimmed by 1 base and 6 bases, with 11 bases remaining between them. The CDR3 nucleotides read TGTGCCAGCAGCTTGTACGACGTTTCAAACATTCAGTACTTC. This translates into CASSLYDVSNIQYF.

The genes are TRBV6-6 and TRBJ1-2, with D perhaps matching TRBD1 (6 bases). The CDR3 loop spans 14 amino acids. V gave up 8 bases and J gave up 6 bases, with 19 bases separating them. Germline lookup yields CDR1 MNHNY and CDR2 SVGAGI (reference sequence). CDR3 DNA sequence: TGTGCCAGCGTGGACAGCAAAGTAGGGAATGGCTACACCTTC. This codes for CASVDSKVGNGYTF.

This sequence joins TRBV29-1 and TRBJ1-1, with D possibly TRBD1 on 5 matching bases. V gave up 4 bases and J gave up 2 bases, with 11 bases separating them. Germline CDR1 and CDR2: SQVTM and ANQGSEA. CDR3 size: 13 residues. The CDR3 here is CSVGGVGNTEAFF. The DNA for the CDR3 is TGCAGCGTTGGAGGGGTTGGAAACACTGAAGCTTTCTTT.

The chain couples TRBV18 to TRBJ2-1, with 10 bases fitting TRBD2. Germline-derived CDR1 and CDR2 are KGHSH and LQKENI. The CDR3 length is 18 residues. Trimming at V came to 6 bases and at J to 4 bases, leaving 15 bases not matched to a gene. CDR3 coding DNA: TGTGCCAGCTCCCTCGGACTCAGCGGGGGGGCCTTATACAATGAGCAGTTCTTC. Its protein is CASSLGLSGGALYNEQFF.

The rearrangement links TRBV12-3 or TRBV12-4 to TRBJ1-6; D is undetermined. Deletions cut 6 bases from V and 0 bases from J, with 6 bases between. This CDR3 spans 14 amino acids. In DNA, the CDR3 is TGTGCCAGCAGATGGAGCTCCTATAATTCACCCCTCCACTTT. This encodes CASRWSSYNSPLHF.

This clonotype was seen a few times. The chain joins TRBV7-6 to TRBJ1-6; D ambiguous. V was shortened by 0 bases and J by 7 bases, with 16 bases between the two germline ends. CDR3 length equals 17 residues. Germline assignment: CDR1 SGHVS and CDR2 FNYEAQ. The CDR3 DNA is TGTGCCAGCAGCTTAGCAAGTATAGGACTGCGGAATTCACCCCTCCACTTT. Its protein product is CASSLASIGLRNSPLHF.

This chain joins TRBV2 and TRBJ1-1; 8 bases fit TRBD1. Trimming removed 1 base from V and 7 bases from J; junction bases left unmatched: 2. In germline, CDR1 is SNHLY, CDR2 FYNNEI. The CDR3 runs 13 residues. The CDR3: CASSEVGQGEAFF. The CDR3 DNA sequence: TGTGCCAGCAGTGAAGTCGGACAGGGTGAAGCTTTCTTT.

This clonotype was recorded many times. The CDR3 coding sequence is TGTGCCAGCAGCTCAAGGGGCGCGTCAGATACGCAGTATTTT. It specifies CASSSRGASDTQYF. This chain connects TRBV7-9 to TRBJ2-3; tentatively, D is TRBD1 (5 bases). Germline V gene sequence: CDR1 SEHNR, CDR2 FQNEAQ (reference sequence). Trimming removed 4 bases from V and 4 bases from J, with 12 bases in between. This CDR3 has 14 residues.

This clonotype was found many times. The genes are TRBV7-9 and TRBJ2-7, with unresolved D. Germline V gene data show CDR1 as SEHNR and CDR2 as FQNEAQ (reference sequence). V shed 5 bases and J shed 1 base, with 12 bases lying between them. This CDR3 is 14 amino acids long. The CDR3 DNA follows: TGTGCCAGCAGCCCAAGTGCGGTGTCCTACGAGCAGTACTTC. Protein product: CASSPSAVSYEQYF.

This clonotype occurred a few times. The junction differs from germline at one of its ends, possibly a read error. The rearrangement links TRBV2 to TRBJ1-3; no definite D call. This CDR3 is 14 amino acids long. Germline V gene data show CDR1 as SNHLY and CDR2 as FYNNEI. CDR3 DNA: TGTGCCAGCAGAGAAGGAGACTCTGGAAACACCATATATTTT. Translation: CASREGDSGNTIYF.

The sample holds many counts of this clonotype. CDR3 loop: CASSPIHGAGGNEQFF. The CDR3 DNA is TGTGCCAGCAGCCCGATCCACGGGGCGGGCGGAAATGAGCAGTTCTTC. The chain recombines TRBV7-2 with TRBJ2-1; D tentatively fits TRBD1 or TRBD2 (5 bases each). There are 16 residues in the CDR3. Germline loops: CDR1 SGHTA, CDR2 FQGNSA. Trimming removed 5 bases from V and 7 bases from J, with 21 bases in between.

Many counts were recorded for this clonotype. This chain uses TRBV7-2 with TRBJ2-7, with TRBD1 as a possible D gene (6 bases). The CDR3 covers 14 residues. Per the germline V gene, CDR1 is SGHTA and CDR2 is FQGNSA. V shed 5 bases and J shed 2 bases, with 13 bases lying between them. The CDR3 loop reads CASSIGQGPYEQYF. CDR3 bases: TGTGCCAGCAGCATAGGGCAGGGGCCCTACGAGCAGTACTTC.

The V and J genes are TRBV20-1 and TRBJ1-1; D is ambiguous. CDR1 is DFQATT and CDR2 is SNEGSKA in the germline V gene (reference sequence). The CDR3 is 15 amino acids. Trimming pared 0 bases from V and 1 base from J, leaving 12 bases between. The CDR3 DNA is TGCAGTGCTAGAGATCTTGGCGGTAGGAACACTGAAGCTTTCTTT. As protein: CSARDLGGRNTEAFF.

The sample holds many counts of this clonotype. The V call is TRBV7-8, the J call TRBJ2-2, with no clear D. The CDR3 sequence is 14 residues long. Germline CDR1 and CDR2: SGHVS and FQNEAQ. Trimming left V 6 bases short and J 5 bases short, with 13 bases between. The CDR3 here is CASRPNYVTGELFF. Here the CDR3 DNA reads TGTGCCAGCAGGCCTAATTATGTTACCGGGGAGCTGTTTTTT.

This chain joins TRBV30 and TRBJ1-1; D gene ambiguous. Germline CDR1 and CDR2: GTSNPN and SVGIG (reference sequence). The CDR3 contains 13 residues. The V and J ends lost 6 bases and 0 bases respectively, with 11 bases between them. CDR3 in amino acids: CACSRQLNTEAFF. CDR3 bases: TGTGCCTGCAGTCGGCAGCTGAACACTGAAGCTTTCTTT.

This clonotype was detected many times. The V and J genes are TRBV7-2 and TRBJ2-1, with D perhaps assigned TRBD1 or TRBD2 (5 bases each). The germline V and J ends were trimmed by 0 bases and 7 bases, with 10 bases remaining between them. Germline V gives CDR1 SGHTA, CDR2 FQGNSA. This CDR3 contains 14 residues. CDR3 sequence: CASSLAGVENEQFF. Written as DNA, the CDR3 is TGTGCCAGCAGCTTAGCGGGGGTGGAGAATGAGCAGTTCTTC. Full variable domain (rest looked up from reference TRBV7-2 and TRBJ2-1): GAGVSQSPSNKVTEKGKDVELRCDPISGHTALYWYRQSLGQGLEFLIYFQGNSAPDKSGLPSDRFSAERTGGSVSTLTIQRTQQEDSAVYLCASSLAGVENEQFFGPGTRLTVL.

This sequence joins TRBV30 and TRBJ2-5, with 7 bases aligning to TRBD2. The V gene's germline CDR1 is GTSNPN and CDR2 SVGIG (reference sequence). Unmatched junction bases numbered 10, after V lost 6 bases and J lost 3 bases. The CDR3 spans 14 residues. The CDR3 bases are TGTGCCTGTTCTCCTACGGGGAGGGAAGAGACCCAGTACTTC. Amino acid sequence: CACSPTGREETQYF.

This clonotype appeared a few times. V and J are TRBV2 and TRBJ2-2; unclear D gene. Germline CDR1 and CDR2: SNHLY and FYNNEI. CDR3 length: 11 residues. V lost 7 bases and J lost 4, with 4 bases in between. The CDR3 protein is CASTLTGELFF. The CDR3 bases are TGTGCCAGCACCCTCACCGGGGAGCTGTTTTTT.

This chain uses TRBV29-1 with TRBJ1-1; unclear D gene. With 7 bases removed from V and 0 bases from J, the gap between germline ends came to 15 bases. The CDR3 consists of 14 residues. CDR1 and CDR2 from the germline V gene are SQVTM and ANQGSEA. The CDR3 DNA reads as TGCAGCGCCAGCCCTGGGGTCATGAACACTGAAGCTTTCTTT. It specifies CSASPGVMNTEAFF.

J is TRBJ2-5 and V is TRBV10-2; D is possibly TRBD2 (5 bases). The CDR3 is made up of 15 amino acids. Trimming cost V 3 bases and J 2 bases, with 13 bases left between them. Germline CDR1 WSHSY, CDR2 SAAADI. The CDR3 coding sequence is TGCGCCAGCAGTGAAGAGGGTCTGACTCAAGAGACCCAGTACTTC. Its translation is CASSEEGLTQETQYF.

This clonotype was found a few times. The chain couples TRBV5-1 to TRBJ2-5, with 9 bases identical to TRBD2. The junction had 3 bases not matched to a gene; V was cut back by 0 bases and J by 0 bases. CDR1 SGHRS and CDR2 YFSETQ come from the germline V gene. This CDR3 is 16 amino acids long. The CDR3 sequence: CASSLVVAGDQETQYF. DNA for the CDR3: TGCGCCAGCAGCTTGGTTGTAGCGGGGGACCAAGAGACCCAGTACTTC.

This clonotype was picked up many times. The chain uses TRBV7-2 and TRBJ2-7; a weak D match, TRBD1 (5 bases). This CDR3 region has 15 residues. The germline gives CDR1 SGHTA, CDR2 FQGNSA. V lost 2 bases and J 3 bases, leaving 14 bases between the germline ends. The CDR3 region has the DNA TGTGCCAGCAGCTTATTAAGGGGCGTGCTCTACGAGCAGTACTTC. It is translated as CASSLLRGVLYEQYF.

The chain combines TRBV6-6 with TRBJ2-7, with TRBD1 identical over 9 bases. V shed 6 bases, J shed 6 bases, and the junction held 9 bases outside the gene matches. The CDR3 loop spans 14 amino acids. CDR1 is MNHNY, CDR2 SVGAGI, per germline (reference sequence). The CDR3 loop is CASSQGGQGSEQYF. The CDR3, as DNA: TGTGCCAGCAGCCAGGGGGGACAGGGCAGCGAGCAGTACTTC.

The V call is TRBV20-1, the J call TRBJ2-7, with 11 bases fitting TRBD1. CDR1 DFQATT and CDR2 SNEGSKA come from the germline V gene (reference sequence). The CDR3 contains 12 residues. Losses at the gene ends were 7 bases for V and 8 bases for J; bases not matched to a gene: 7. The CDR3 sequence: CSGRDRGVKQYF. The CDR3 DNA reads TGCAGTGGCAGGGACAGGGGGGTTAAGCAGTACTTC.